This T cell receptor (beta chain) was recorded in a study of cytomegalovirus exposure and HLA in healthy donors. With regard to this clone: Its matching antigen is unknown.

The study's findings and limits: Most TCR sequences were rare, but some public TCRs occurred in many donors.

The PCR contained 60 Vbeta and 13 Jbeta primers. TCRdb's table, derived via immunoSEQ multiplex PCR, lists solely in-frame clones and lacks some. Of roughly 100,000 clones in the sample, approximately 79% were seen once. The sample consisted of PBMCs. The TCR originated in a man aged 55 to 70 in good health and CMV-seropositive.

The CDR3 coding sequence is TGTGCCTGCAACAGGGCCAGCTCCTACGAGCAGTACTTC. As protein: CACNRASSYEQYF. The chain uses TRBV30 and TRBJ2-7; possible D gene TRBD1, 6 bases. CDR1 and CDR2 from the germline V gene are GTSNPN and SVGIG (reference sequence). The germline V and J ends were trimmed by 6 bases and 0 bases, with 12 bases remaining between them. CDR3 length: 13 amino acids.